This T cell receptor beta chain was recovered during a study of B cell selection in AIRE deficiency (dated by TCRdb to between 2018 and 2021). Notes on the research overall: Researchers compared the TCRbeta repertoires of sorted blood CD4+ conventional T cells and regulatory T cells from AIRE-deficient patients with the corresponding repertoires from healthy controls. The TCR-sequenced cohort comprised about 5 AIRE-deficient APECED patients and about 5 healthy control donors.

Turning to this clone: Its antigen is unknown. Base-call qualities are not available, and no considerably larger clone is one nucleotide away.

TCRbeta chain sequencing was performed with the immunoSEQ platform. Per the source publication's procedure: About 11x10^4 distinct in-frame TCRbeta sequences from patients and some 130,000 from healthy donors were obtained from pooled conventional T cell repertoires. Treg TCRbeta sequences shared by two or more individuals were defined as public, and these public Treg TCRbeta sequences were subsequently searched for in Tconv repertoires. Group differences were tested with Mann-Whitney U tests and Bonferroni-Dunn correction in GraphPad Prism 7.03. This immuneACCESS table, as held by TCRdb, lists in-frame sequences with V and J called but not all clones. Of the missing ones, under half trace to an unresolved V gene in checked studies; the others have no known cause. Clone size and V and J calls were adopted from that table, with D and trimming inferred from the DNA. Counted in this sample were about 25,000 clones; nearly 97% of them appeared once. The ten largest clones add up to 0.24% of the sample.

Results and caveats for the whole study, not just this receptor: Only TCRbeta chains were sequenced, and 35% to 45% of the Treg sequences shared among healthy donors were also detected in healthy Tconv cells, possibly owing to differing TCRalpha chains. Of about 4,000 shared Treg TCRbeta sequences, 30% to 40% were shared only among healthy donors and around 10% only among patients, suggesting less efficient Treg selection without AIRE. In terms of TCRBV gene usage, CDR3 length and TCR diversity, Tconv and Treg cells from AIRE-deficient patients looked similar to Tconv and Treg cells from healthy donors. CDR3s were shorter in shared Treg sequences, reflecting a bias toward rearrangements that have few non-templated nucleotide insertions. Roughly 28% of the Treg TCRbeta sequences shared among healthy donors were detected in patient Tconv cells, suggesting that Treg-biased clones are diverted into the Tconv compartment.

Conventional CD4 T cells were sorted as CD4+CD127+ cells. The healthy donors who provided the control samples were not related to the patients. A FACSAria flow cytometer was used to sort the Tconv and Treg cells intended for TCRbeta sequencing. Sorted cells were collected into 5-ml round-bottom polystyrene tubes, and dry cell pellets were frozen at -80°C before sequencing. This clonotype originated in a human donor in good health. Sequencing input: CD4+CD127+ conventional T cells sorted from PBMCs.

The nucleotide sequence reads TGCAGCGTCTACCGGGACAGGGACACCGGGGAGCTGTTTTTT. The encoded protein is CSVYRDRDTGELFF. In this chain, TRBV29-1 is recombined with TRBJ2-2; 9 of the junction bases match TRBD1. CDR1 and CDR2 (SQVTM, ANQGSEA) derive from the germline V gene. The CDR3 measures 14 amino acids from cysteine to phenylalanine. The CDR3 DNA has 42 bases and is translated from base 1. Germline trimming amounts to 6 bases on V and 3 bases on J, with 5 as the count of junction bases outside the gene matches.